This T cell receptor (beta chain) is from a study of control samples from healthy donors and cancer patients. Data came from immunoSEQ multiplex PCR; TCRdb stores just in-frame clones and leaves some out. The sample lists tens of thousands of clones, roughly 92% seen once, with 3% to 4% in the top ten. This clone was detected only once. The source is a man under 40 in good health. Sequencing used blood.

The CDR3 bases are TGTGCCAGCAGTTACCCAACAGGGAGGACTGAAGCTTTCTTT. Translating gives CASSYPTGRTEAFF. This sequence joins TRBV6-2 or TRBV6-3 and TRBJ1-1; weak D call: TRBD1 (6 bases). V lost 2 bases to trimming and J lost 5 bases, with 12 bases between them. The CDR3 is 14 residues long. The germline gives CDR1 MNHEY, CDR2 SVGEGT.